These T cell receptor beta chains were read from a single sample in a study of CD8 T cells in Susac syndrome. TCRdb re-called the immunoSEQ multiplex PCR reads with MiXCR, one entry per CDR3 protein. Counted here are about 210,000 distinct CDR3 sequences, over 85% occurring once; the ten biggest clones make up around 0.1%. The sample taken for sequencing was CD4+ T cells from PBMCs. The receptors derive from a human donor in good health. The CDR3 runs from the conserved cysteine through the conserved F or W. D genes are given only for firm matches. Size is omitted from some rows. Given values are once, few, many or a class for expanded clones.

size,D,V,J,DNA,CDR3
.,.,TRBV28,TRBJ2-3,TGTGCCAGCAGTTTGAGGGTAGATACGCAGTATTTT,CASSLRVDTQYF
.,.,TRBV20-1,TRBJ1-5,TGCAGTGCCGTTTCTACGGACAGTTATCAGCCCCAGCATTTT,CSAVSTDSYQPQHF
.,.,TRBV29-1,TRBJ2-3,TGCAGCGTTGAAGGGTTAGGGGTTGAAACAGATACGCAGTATTTT,CSVEGLGVETDTQYF
.,TRBD1,TRBV7-9,TRBJ2-3,TGTGCCAGCAGCCGGACAGGGAGCGCAGATACGCAGTATTTT,CASSRTGSADTQYF
.,.,TRBV5-1,TRBJ2-3,TGCGCCAGCAGCTTGAGTCTCCGCACAGATACGCAGTATTTT,CASSLSLRTDTQYF
.,.,TRBV10-3,TRBJ1-2,TGTGCCATCAGTGAGTCGGAGACCCGCTATGGCTACACCTTC,CAISESETRYGYTF
.,.,TRBV29-1,TRBJ2-5,TGCAGCGCTCATTCCAGTCAAGAGACCCAGTACTTC,CSAHSSQETQYF
.,.,TRBV15,TRBJ2-1,TGTGCCACCAGCAGTACCCGGTGGGGTAAGGGTAGCAATGAGCAGTTCTTC,CATSSTRWGKGSNEQFF
.,.,TRBV9,TRBJ2-5,TGTGCCAGCAGCGTAGAGGGGGGCTCTTTAGAGACCCAGTACTTC,CASSVEGGSLETQYF
.,.,TRBV6-1,TRBJ2-1,TGTGCCAGCACGAAGGGTCTTTGGGATGAGCAGTTCTTC,CASTKGLWDEQFF
.,TRBD1,TRBV12-3/TRBV12-4,TRBJ2-7,TGTGCCAGCAGTCGGCGGACAGGGACCTCCTACGAGCAGTACTTC,CASSRRTGTSYEQYF
.,.,TRBV20-1,TRBJ2-3,TGCAGTGCTCCTCGAGCGGAAAGCACAGATACGCAGTATTTT,CSAPRAESTDTQYF
.,.,TRBV5-1,TRBJ2-5,TGCGCCAGCAGCTTTACAGGGTTCCGCCAAGAGACCCAGTACTTC,CASSFTGFRQETQYF
once,.,TRBV20-1,TRBJ2-6,TGCAGTGCCGACCCAACAGGGGGGGCTACCGGGGCCAACGTCCTGACTTTC,CSADPTGGATGANVLTF
.,.,TRBV29-1,TRBJ2-5,TGCAGCGTCAGATCCCCGGAGGGGACCCAGTACTTC,CSVRSPEGTQYF
.,.,TRBV5-1,TRBJ1-1,TGCGCCAGCAGCTTGATGGCAAACACTGAAGCTTTCTTT,CASSLMANTEAFF
once,.,TRBV29-1,TRBJ1-5,TGCAGCGTTGCAAGCCAGATCAATCAGCCCCAGCATTTT,CSVASQINQPQHF
.,TRBD2,TRBV3-1,TRBJ2-5,TGTGCCAGCAGCCAAGTTATGACTAGCGGCCAAGAGACCCAGTACTTC,CASSQVMTSGQETQYF
.,TRBD2,TRBV6-1,TRBJ2-6,TGTGCCAGCGGCAATAGCGGGAGGGAACAATCTGGGGCCAACGTCCTGACTTTC,CASGNSGREQSGANVLTF
.,.,TRBV6-2/TRBV6-3,TRBJ1-2,TGTGCCAGCGCACAGGGAAACTATGGCTACACCTTC,CASAQGNYGYTF
.,TRBD1,TRBV5-1,TRBJ2-5,TGCGCCAGCAGCGTCGACAGGGCGGGCCAAGAGACCCAGTACTTC,CASSVDRAGQETQYF
once,.,TRBV5-1,TRBJ1-5,TGCGCCAGCAGCTTCTCAGGGCTCGATCAGCCCCAGCATTTT,CASSFSGLDQPQHF